This TCR beta chain was obtained from a study of CD8+ T cells in alopecia areata. Extraction of RNA preceded its reverse transcription into cDNA, which served as the sequencing template. The assay was immunoSEQ multiplex PCR, and TCRdb's table has in-frame clones only and misses some. This table has 150,000 to 200,000 clones, about three fifths appearing once. Treatment in this sample: oral pan-JAK inhibitor, 5-10 mg twice daily. CDR1 is MNHEY, CDR2 SVGAGI, per germline. This CDR3 region has 13 residues. Trimming cost V 6 bases and J 8 bases, with 16 bases left between them. This sequence originates from a human donor with alopecia areata. The input for sequencing was CD4+ T cells sorted from blood, taken between weeks 55 and 65, from a patient treated with tofacitinib. The rearrangement joins TRBV6-5 to TRBJ1-2; D ambiguous. CDR3: CASRANDGSGYTF. CDR3 DNA sequence: TGTGCCAGCAGGGCGAACGACGGGTCCGGCTACACCTTC.